The rows below give T cell receptor beta chains drawn from one sample of a study of T cells in Graves' hyperthyroidism and ophthalmopathy. TCRdb called the multiplex PCR reads again in MiXCR, with one record for every CDR3 protein. The repertoire holds approximately 630,000 distinct CDR3 sequences, with about 17% as singletons. Sequenced sample: blood. The receptors were gathered from a woman aged 25-40 years with Graves' hyperthyroidism. Each CDR3 is given with its conserved first and last residue. Fields, in order: J gene, clone size, V gene, D gene, CDR3 protein, CDR3 DNA. D genes are given only for firm matches. The size entry is marked missing in some rows and otherwise reads once, few, many or a size class.

TRBJ2-3,many,TRBV10-2,TRBD1,CASRGQGAFDTQYF,TGCGCCAGCAGGGGACAGGGGGCTTTTGATACGCAGTATTTT
TRBJ1-3,many,TRBV28,NA,CASRRTEGDGNTIYF,TGTGCCAGCAGAAGGACGGAGGGTGATGGAAACACCATATATTTT
TRBJ2-1,many,TRBV28,NA,CASTSSWDTTYNEQFF,TGTGCCAGCACCTCCTCATGGGACACTACCTACAATGAGCAGTTCTTC
TRBJ2-1,NA,TRBV6-1,TRBD2,CTTRVAGASEQFF,TGTACCACAAGGGTCGCGGGAGCGAGTGAGCAGTTCTTC
TRBJ2-1,NA,TRBV28,NA,CASSVNRENYEQFF,TGTGCCAGCAGCGTAAACCGGGAGAACTACGAGCAGTTCTTC
TRBJ1-5,many,TRBV12-3/TRBV12-4,NA,CASRFNSNQPQHF,TGTGCCAGCAGGTTTAATAGCAATCAGCCCCAGCATTTT
TRBJ1-5,few,TRBV27,NA,CASSKSGTYQPQHF,TGTGCCAGCAGTAAGTCGGGGACGTATCAGCCCCAGCATTTT
TRBJ2-1,NA,TRBV20-1,TRBD2,CSARDRLAGARGNEQFF,TGCAGTGCTAGAGACCGACTAGCGGGAGCCCGTGGGAATGAGCAGTTCTTC
TRBJ2-2,few,TRBV28,NA,CASSFGGLGTGELFF,TGTGCCAGCAGCTTTGGTGGGCTGGGGACCGGGGAGCTGTTTTTT
TRBJ1-1,NA,TRBV9,TRBD1,CASSPEGASNTEAFF,TGTGCCAGCAGCCCCGAGGGGGCGTCGAACACTGAAGCTTTCTTT
TRBJ2-7,NA,TRBV13,NA,CASSMPGHPSVEQYF,TGTGCCAGCAGCATGCCGGGACATCCATCGGTCGAGCAGTACTTC
TRBJ2-1,many,TRBV29-1,NA,CSVPIRRNEQFF,TGCAGCGTCCCAATCCGCAGAAATGAGCAGTTCTTC
TRBJ2-1,NA,TRBV27,TRBD2,CASSSPLSGANEQFF,TGTGCCAGCAGTTCCCCGCTTAGCGGGGCCAATGAGCAGTTCTTC
TRBJ1-1,NA,TRBV9,NA,CASSVGQSTEAFF,TGTGCCAGCAGCGTAGGACAATCCACTGAAGCTTTCTTT